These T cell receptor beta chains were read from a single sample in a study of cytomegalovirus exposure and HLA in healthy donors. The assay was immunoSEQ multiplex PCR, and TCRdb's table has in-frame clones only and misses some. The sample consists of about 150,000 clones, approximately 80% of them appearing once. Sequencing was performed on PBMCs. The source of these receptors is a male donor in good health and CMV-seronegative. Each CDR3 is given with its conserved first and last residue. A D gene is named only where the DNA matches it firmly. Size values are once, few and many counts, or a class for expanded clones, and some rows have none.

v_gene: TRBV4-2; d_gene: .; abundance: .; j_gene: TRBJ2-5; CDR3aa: CASSLGGSSRETQYF; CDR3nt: TGTGCCAGCAGCTTGGGGGGATCTAGCAGAGAGACCCAGTACTTC
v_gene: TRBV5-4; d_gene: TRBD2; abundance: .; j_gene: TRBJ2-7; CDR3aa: CASSVPGLAGYEQYF; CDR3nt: TGCGCCAGCAGCGTTCCGGGACTAGCGGGATACGAGCAGTACTTC
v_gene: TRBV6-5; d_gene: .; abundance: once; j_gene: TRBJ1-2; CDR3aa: CASSTGFGYTF; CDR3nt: TGTGCCAGCTCTACAGGGTTCGGCTACACCTTC
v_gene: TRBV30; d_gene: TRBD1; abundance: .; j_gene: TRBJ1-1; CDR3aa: CAWSVSPTGRTFF; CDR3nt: TGTGCCTGGAGTGTCAGCCCGACAGGGCGTACTTTCTTT
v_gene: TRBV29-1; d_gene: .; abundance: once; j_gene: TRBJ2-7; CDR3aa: CSVDTGQGYEQYF; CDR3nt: TGCAGCGTTGACACAGGTCAGGGGTACGAGCAGTACTTC
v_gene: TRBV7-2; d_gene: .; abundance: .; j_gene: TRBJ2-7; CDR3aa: CASSFSTEQYF; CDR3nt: TGTGCCAGCAGCTTTTCGACAGAGCAGTACTTC
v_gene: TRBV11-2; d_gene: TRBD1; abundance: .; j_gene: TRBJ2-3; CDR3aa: CASSLAIGQEADTQYF; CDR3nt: TGTGCCAGCAGCCTAGCCATAGGACAGGAGGCAGATACGCAGTATTTT
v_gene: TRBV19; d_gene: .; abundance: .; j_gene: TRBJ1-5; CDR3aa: CASSIGGPSLPQHF; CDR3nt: TGTGCCAGTAGTATCGGGGGGCCCTCTTTGCCCCAGCATTTT
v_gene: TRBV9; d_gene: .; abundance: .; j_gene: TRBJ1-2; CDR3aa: CASSAIAGTTNYGYTF; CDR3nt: TGTGCCAGCAGCGCAATCGCCGGGACAACTAACTATGGCTACACCTTC
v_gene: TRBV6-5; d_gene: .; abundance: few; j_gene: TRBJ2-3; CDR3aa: CASSSGIRTDTQYF; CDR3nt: TGTGCCAGCAGCTCCGGGATCCGCACAGATACGCAGTATTTT
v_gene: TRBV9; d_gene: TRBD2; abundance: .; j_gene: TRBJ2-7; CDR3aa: CASSVGGGVSYEQYF; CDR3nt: TGTGCCAGCAGCGTAGGCGGGGGGGTCTCCTACGAGCAGTACTTC
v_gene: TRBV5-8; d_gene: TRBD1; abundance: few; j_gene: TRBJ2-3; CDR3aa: CASSSGQGDTDTQYF; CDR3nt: TGTGCCAGCAGCAGCGGACAGGGGGACACAGATACGCAGTATTTT
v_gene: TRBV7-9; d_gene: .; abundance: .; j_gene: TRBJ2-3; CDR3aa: CASSSHRDFTDTQYF; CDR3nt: TGTGCCAGCAGCTCCCACCGGGACTTCACAGATACGCAGTATTTT
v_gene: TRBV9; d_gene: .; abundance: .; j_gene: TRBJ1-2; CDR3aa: CASSVVPSGANYGYTF; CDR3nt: TGTGCCAGCAGCGTAGTACCCTCGGGGGCTAACTATGGCTACACCTTC
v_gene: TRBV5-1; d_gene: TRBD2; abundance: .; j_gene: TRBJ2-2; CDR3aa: CASSLTSGGAGELFF; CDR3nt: TGCGCCAGCAGCTTGACTAGCGGGGGGGCCGGGGAGCTGTTTTTT
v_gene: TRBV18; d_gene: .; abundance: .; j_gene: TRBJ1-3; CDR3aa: CASSPGLPSSSGNTIYF; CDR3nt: TGTGCCAGCTCACCGGGACTTCCGAGTTCCTCTGGAAACACCATATATTTT